This T cell receptor beta chain was sequenced for a study of blood T cells in healthy people across ages. General study results and limits: Comparison with aged donors showed that long-lived donors had more naive CD4+ cells and higher diversity. No one knew whether donors had CMV, which possibly confounded expanded clonotype changes.

This clonotype was seen only once. Its antigen is not known. It was with a sample-barcoded 5' primer and a J-beta primer mix that a second PCR of about 7 to 12 cycles was run. A template-switch adaptor that had 12 random nucleotides put a tag on each cDNA molecule. TCRdb redid the calling of the 5' RACE reads with MiXCR, one entry per CDR3 protein. The sample has around 1.7 million distinct CDR3 sequences; approximately 30% are singletons. The CDR3 consists of 12 residues. In germline, CDR1 is MGHDK, CDR2 SYGVNS. The V end lost 2 bases, the J end lost 10 bases, and 9 bases lay between the germline ends.

This receptor was identified in a woman aged 25 to 39 in good health. The V call is TRBV25-1, the J call TRBJ2-1, with D unclear. Sequenced: blood. CDR3 region: CASSETRREQFF. In nucleotides, the CDR3 is TGTGCCAGCAGTGAAACGAGAAGAGAGCAGTTCTTC.